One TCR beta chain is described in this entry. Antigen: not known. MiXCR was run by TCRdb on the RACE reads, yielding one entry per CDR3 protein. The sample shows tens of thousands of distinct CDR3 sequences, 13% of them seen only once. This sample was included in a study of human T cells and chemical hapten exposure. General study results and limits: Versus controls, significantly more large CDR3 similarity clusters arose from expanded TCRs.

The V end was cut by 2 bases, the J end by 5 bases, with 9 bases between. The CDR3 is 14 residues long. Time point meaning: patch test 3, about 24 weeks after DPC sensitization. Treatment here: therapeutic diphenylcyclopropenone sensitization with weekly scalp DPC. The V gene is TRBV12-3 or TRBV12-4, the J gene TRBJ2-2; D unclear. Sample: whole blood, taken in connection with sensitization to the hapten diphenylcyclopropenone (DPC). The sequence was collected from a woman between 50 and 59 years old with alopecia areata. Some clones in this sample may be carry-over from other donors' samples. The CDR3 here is CASSLRELTGELFF. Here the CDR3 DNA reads TGTGCCAGCAGTTTAAGGGAATTGACCGGGGAGCTGTTTTTT.